The rows below give T cell receptor beta chains drawn from one sample of a study of T cell responses to AZD1222 COVID-19 vaccine. Using immunoSEQ multiplex PCR, the repertoire was profiled, and TCRdb retains in-frame clones only, with some absent. The table has roughly 110,000 clones, 89% seen once. Here the sequenced sample was peripheral blood, taken on day 0 of AZD1222 vaccination. The receptors shown here come from an adult in good health. Both conserved end residues are trimmed from each CDR3. A D gene is named only where the DNA matches it firmly. Clone size appears in some rows only: once, few, many, or a class for an expanded clone.

V: TRBV5-5
J: TRBJ2-7
D: .
size: .
CDR3: ASSLEVYEQY

V: TRBV7-2
J: TRBJ2-2
D: TRBD1
size: once
CDR3: ASSSRTGNTGELF

V: TRBV7-9
J: TRBJ2-2
D: .
size: .
CDR3: ASSLGDAGELF

V: TRBV4-2
J: TRBJ2-7
D: TRBD2
size: few
CDR3: ASSQDKGTGGSYEQY

V: TRBV28
J: TRBJ1-1
D: .
size: .
CDR3: ASSLSRSGATEAF

V: TRBV5-1
J: TRBJ2-5
D: TRBD2
size: .
CDR3: ASSPSGFSGFETQY

V: TRBV7-2
J: TRBJ2-3
D: TRBD2
size: .
CDR3: ASSLAPAGGGPDTQY

V: TRBV6-2/TRBV6-3
J: TRBJ2-2
D: .
size: few
CDR3: ASSTHLRVPGELF

V: TRBV11-2
J: TRBJ2-1
D: TRBD2
size: .
CDR3: ASSLRTSEFNEQF

V: TRBV4-3
J: TRBJ2-7
D: .
size: .
CDR3: ASSQDPLSYEQY

V: TRBV4-2
J: TRBJ2-1
D: TRBD2
size: few
CDR3: ASSGGTRNEQF

V: TRBV13
J: TRBJ2-5
D: .
size: .
CDR3: ASSLPRPIQETQY